Here is one TCR beta chain with its context. The data originate from a study of cytomegalovirus exposure and HLA in healthy donors. Researchers ran the PCR with 60 Vbeta and 13 Jbeta primers. Method: immunoSEQ multiplex PCR; TCRdb's copy keeps in-frame clones and lacks some. The sample yields 200,000 to 250,000 clones, roughly 84% seen once. This CDR3 has 13 residues. Trimming removed 9 bases from V and 2 bases from J, with 13 bases in between. Germline V gives CDR1 MGHDK, CDR2 SYGVNS. The chain combines TRBV25-1 with TRBJ1-1; D may be TRBD1 (5 bases). The specimen sequenced was PBMCs. The receptor comes from a boy aged 2 to 9 in good health and CMV-seronegative. Here the CDR3 reads CASQEGPNTEAFF. The DNA of the CDR3 is TGTGCCAGTCAGGAGGGGCCTAACACTGAAGCTTTCTTT.